This record looks at one T cell receptor beta chain sequence and its context. Its antigen is not known. Cryopreserved PBMCs were the source of around 2 micrograms of genomic DNA, which went to TCR beta libraries. This sample stems from a study of cytotoxic CD8 clonotypes in ibrutinib-treated CLL. Germline CDR1 MDHEN, CDR2 SYDVKM. The CDR3 spans 14 residues. V shed 7 bases and J shed 3 bases, with 13 bases lying between them. Overall study results and limits: Clonality rose at ibrutinib response, held steady in sustained remission, and fell toward baseline at progression. Exceeding age-matched healthy donors, baseline clonality also tracked the counts of circulating CD8+ T cells.

The method was immunoSEQ multiplex PCR; TCRdb's version includes in-frame clones alone and lacks a portion of them. The sample consists of 150,000 or so clones, 76% of them appearing once. The chain is built from TRBV28 and TRBJ1-5, with TRBD1 as a possible D gene (6 bases). This TCR derives from a human donor with chronic lymphocytic leukemia. The sequencing here drew on PBMCs, taken after 24 months of ibrutinib treatment. The CDR3 loop is CASNKDSFNQPQHF. The CDR3 region has the DNA TGTGCCAGCAATAAGGACAGCTTCAATCAGCCCCAGCATTTT. Supplemented by reference TRBV28 and TRBJ1-5, the full variable domain reads DVKVTQSSRYLVKRTGEKVFLECVQDMDHENMFWYRQDPGLGLRLIYFSYDVKMKEKGDIPEGYSVSREKKERFSLILESASTNQTSMYLCASNKDSFNQPQHFGDGTRLSIL.